This T cell receptor beta chain was sequenced for a study of shared clonotypes between healthy human individuals. This table comes from immunoSEQ multiplex PCR, and its TCRdb copy is limited to in-frame clones, with some not included. The sample has 2 million to 2.5 million clones; 93% are singletons. This clone was recorded once. Germline CDR1 is SGHRS and CDR2 is YFSETQ. Trimming pared 0 bases from V and 2 bases from J, leaving 14 bases between. This CDR3 comprises 16 residues. This receptor was obtained from a man between 18 and 35 years old in good health. Some clones in this sample may be carry-over from other donors' samples. Sequenced: naive CD4+ T cells from PBMCs. Stated subset: CD45RA+ positively selected. The chain joins TRBV5-1 to TRBJ2-5, with a weak D call TRBD2 (6 bases). CDR3 coding DNA: TGCGCCAGCAGCTTGGGGGCGGCCAGCGGGCAAGAGACCCAGTACTTC. This gives the protein CASSLGAASGQETQYF.